This is a list of T cell receptor beta chains from one sample in a study of blood T cell repertoires in COVID-19. The assay was immunoSEQ multiplex PCR, and TCRdb's table has in-frame clones only and misses some. This sample has 250,000 to 350,000 clones, with 90% found just once. The sequenced sample was PBMCs or T cells enriched from blood (not recorded which). The origin of the receptors is a woman between 18 and 29 years old with acute COVID-19. CDR3s include the opening cysteine and the closing phenylalanine or tryptophan.

j_gene: TRBJ1-6; v_gene: TRBV2; len: 14; CDR3aa: CASSEQGRSSPLHF
j_gene: TRBJ2-5; v_gene: TRBV5-1; len: 15; CDR3aa: CASTFPTSGQETQYF
j_gene: TRBJ2-3; v_gene: TRBV10-1; len: 14; CDR3aa: CASSGTGGSDTQYF
j_gene: TRBJ1-5; v_gene: TRBV30; len: 13; CDR3aa: CAWSEGGNQPQHF
j_gene: TRBJ2-2; v_gene: TRBV7-2; len: 15; CDR3aa: CASSPRVTSVGELFF
j_gene: TRBJ1-3; v_gene: TRBV19; len: 16; CDR3aa: CATQYRAGPSGNTIYF
j_gene: TRBJ1-1; v_gene: TRBV19; len: 14; CDR3aa: CASSGRPGDTEAFF
j_gene: TRBJ2-5; v_gene: TRBV28; len: 15; CDR3aa: CASSLWSGRIETQYF
j_gene: TRBJ2-1; v_gene: TRBV10-3; len: 16; CDR3aa: CAISGNTYLGEGEQFF
j_gene: TRBJ2-3; v_gene: TRBV10-3; len: 14; CDR3aa: CAISVGGGEDTQYF
j_gene: TRBJ1-1; v_gene: TRBV5-5; len: 14; CDR3aa: CASSKITDKTEAFF
j_gene: TRBJ2-3; v_gene: TRBV2; len: 14; CDR3aa: CARTGGPGTDTQYF
j_gene: TRBJ1-6; v_gene: TRBV5-1; len: 14; CDR3aa: CASSLGSGDSPLHF
j_gene: TRBJ1-4; v_gene: TRBV27; len: 14; CDR3aa: CASKRDRGYGKLFF
j_gene: TRBJ1-6; v_gene: TRBV19; len: 17; CDR3aa: CASSIQADSSYNSPLHF
j_gene: TRBJ2-5; v_gene: TRBV4-1; len: 16; CDR3aa: CASSRYGTGHQETQYF
j_gene: TRBJ2-7; v_gene: TRBV10-2; len: 14; CDR3aa: CASSERDSSYEQYF
j_gene: TRBJ1-5; v_gene: TRBV28; len: 14; CDR3aa: CASSPGQGKQPQHF
j_gene: TRBJ2-7; v_gene: TRBV19; len: 13; CDR3aa: CASSTDSTYEQYF
j_gene: TRBJ1-1; v_gene: TRBV19; len: 17; CDR3aa: CASSPNDRVVMNTEAFF
j_gene: TRBJ2-1; v_gene: TRBV5-6; len: 19; CDR3aa: CASRQLAGYTPSSYNEQFF
j_gene: TRBJ2-5; v_gene: TRBV10-3; len: 17; CDR3aa: CAISDPPGLADQETQYF
j_gene: TRBJ2-1; v_gene: TRBV20-1; len: 14; CDR3aa: CSASEEGSYNEQFF
j_gene: TRBJ2-2; v_gene: TRBV5-5; len: 18; CDR3aa: CASRSGLGRDRATGELFF
j_gene: TRBJ1-4; v_gene: TRBV11-2; len: 15; CDR3aa: CASSLAVGLWEKLFF
j_gene: TRBJ2-1; v_gene: TRBV6-4; len: 13; CDR3aa: CASSETSNNEQFF
j_gene: TRBJ1-5; v_gene: TRBV28; len: 16; CDR3aa: CASSLWTGGGNQPQHF
j_gene: TRBJ2-7; v_gene: TRBV5-4; len: 12; CDR3aa: CASSLVGDEQYF